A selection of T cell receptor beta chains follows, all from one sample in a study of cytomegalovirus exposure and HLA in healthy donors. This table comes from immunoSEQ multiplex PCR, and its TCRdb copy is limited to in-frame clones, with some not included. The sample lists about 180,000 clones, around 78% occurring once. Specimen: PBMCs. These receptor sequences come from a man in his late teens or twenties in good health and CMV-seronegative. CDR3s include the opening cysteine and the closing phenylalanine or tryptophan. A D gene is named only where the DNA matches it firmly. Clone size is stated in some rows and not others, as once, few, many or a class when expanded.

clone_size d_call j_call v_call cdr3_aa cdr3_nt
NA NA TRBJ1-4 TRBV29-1 CSVMTEKLFF TGCAGCGTGATGACAGAAAAACTGTTTTTT
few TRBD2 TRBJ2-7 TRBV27 CASSASTGGGYEQYF TGTGCCAGCAGTGCCTCGACCGGCGGGGGCTACGAGCAGTACTTC
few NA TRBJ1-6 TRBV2 CASSDRQINSPLHF TGTGCCAGCAGTGACAGACAGATTAATTCACCCCTCCACTTT
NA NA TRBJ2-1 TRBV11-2 CASSSGTGSYNEQFF TGTGCCAGCAGCTCCGGGACTGGTTCCTACAATGAGCAGTTCTTC
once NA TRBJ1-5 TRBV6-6 CASSPALDQPQHF TGTGCCAGCAGCCCCGCGTTGGATCAGCCCCAGCATTTT
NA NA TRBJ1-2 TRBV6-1 CASSPFTSNYGYTF TGTGCCAGCAGTCCCTTTACAAGTAACTATGGCTACACCTTC
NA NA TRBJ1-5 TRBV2 CASSERGAVGNQPQHF TGTGCCAGCAGTGAGCGGGGGGCTGTGGGCAATCAGCCCCAGCATTTT
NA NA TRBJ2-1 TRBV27 CASSPVRTWNEQFF TGTGCCAGCAGTCCAGTCCGGACATGGAATGAGCAGTTCTTC
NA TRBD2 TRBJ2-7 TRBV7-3 CASSPPTTGLAGALGKQYF TGTGCCAGCAGCCCACCTACTACCGGACTAGCGGGTGCCCTAGGCAAGCAGTACTTC
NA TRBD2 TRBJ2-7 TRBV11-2 CASSGRGGRYSYEQYF TGTGCCAGCAGCGGACGGGGAGGGCGATACTCCTACGAGCAGTACTTC
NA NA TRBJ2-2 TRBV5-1 CASSLGQGMYTGELFF TGCGCCAGCAGCTTGGGGCAGGGGATGTACACCGGGGAGCTGTTTTTT
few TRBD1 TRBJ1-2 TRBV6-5 CASSPGQGSSYTF TGTGCCAGCAGTCCAGGACAGGGTAGTAGCTACACCTTC
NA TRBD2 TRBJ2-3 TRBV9 CASSVELAGDADTQYF TGTGCCAGCAGCGTAGAACTAGCGGGAGATGCAGATACGCAGTATTTT
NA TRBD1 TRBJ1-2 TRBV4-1 CASSHPGTGDYGYTF TGCGCCAGCAGCCACCCCGGGACAGGGGACTATGGCTACACCTTC
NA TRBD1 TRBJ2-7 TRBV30 CAWSLDRVGEQYF TGTGCCTGGAGTCTTGACAGGGTGGGTGAGCAGTACTTC
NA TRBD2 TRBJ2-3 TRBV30 CAWTASGTTDTQYF TGTGCCTGGACGGCTAGCGGAACCACAGATACGCAGTATTTT
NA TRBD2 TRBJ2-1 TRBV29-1 CSVERGTSGYYNEQFF TGCAGCGTTGAACGCGGGACTAGCGGGTACTACAATGAGCAGTTCTTC
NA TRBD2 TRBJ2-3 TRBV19 CASSIDPGGITDTQYF TGTGCCAGTAGTATAGATCCGGGGGGGATCACAGATACGCAGTATTTT
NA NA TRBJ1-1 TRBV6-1 CAYPPLRGQNTEAFF TGTGCCTACCCCCCCCTAAGGGGACAGAACACTGAAGCTTTCTTT
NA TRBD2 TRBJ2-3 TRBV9 CASSVGASGNTDTQYF TGTGCCAGCAGCGTAGGGGCTAGCGGGAACACAGATACGCAGTATTTT
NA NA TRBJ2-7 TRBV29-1 CSVREGLTWEQYF TGCAGCGTCAGAGAGGGTCTGACCTGGGAGCAGTACTTC
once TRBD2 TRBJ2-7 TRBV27 CASSLLAGSSYEQYF TGTGCCAGCAGTTTACTAGCGGGGAGCTCCTACGAGCAGTACTTC
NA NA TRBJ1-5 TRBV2 CASSDLVEGKYSNQPQHF TGTGCCAGCAGTGATTTGGTGGAGGGGAAATATAGCAATCAGCCCCAGCATTTT
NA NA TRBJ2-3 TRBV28 CASSPIYWADTQYF TGTGCCAGCAGTCCAATTTACTGGGCGGATACGCAGTATTTT
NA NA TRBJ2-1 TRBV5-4 CASSPGLTGNEQFF TGTGCCAGCAGCCCAGGACTAACGGGCAATGAGCAGTTCTTC
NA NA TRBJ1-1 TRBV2 CATLRGTEAFF TGTGCCACCCTCCGAGGCACTGAAGCTTTCTTT
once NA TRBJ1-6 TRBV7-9 CASRPQGLNSPLHF TGTGCCAGCAGGCCGCAGGGTCTTAATTCACCCCTCCACTTT
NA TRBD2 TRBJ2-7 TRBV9 CASSVDLLAGGGEQYF TGTGCCAGCAGCGTAGATTTACTAGCGGGAGGGGGAGAGCAGTACTTC
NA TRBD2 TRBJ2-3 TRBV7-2 CASSFYSGGAVTQYF TGTGCCAGCAGCTTTTATAGCGGGGGGGCCGTTACGCAGTATTTT
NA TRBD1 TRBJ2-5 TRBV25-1 CASSEFRDRVGETQYF TGTGCCAGCAGTGAATTTCGGGACAGGGTGGGAGAGACCCAGTACTTC
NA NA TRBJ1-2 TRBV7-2 CASSFGSGGGGRVGYTF TGTGCCAGCAGCTTCGGCTCTGGGGGAGGGGGTCGAGTTGGCTACACCTTC
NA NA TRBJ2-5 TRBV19 CASSRAKAEAQYF TGTGCCAGTAGTAGAGCTAAAGCAGAGGCCCAGTACTTC
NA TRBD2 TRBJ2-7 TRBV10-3 CAISESLAGGSMSYEQYF TGTGCCATCAGTGAGTCACTAGCGGGGGGGAGTATGAGCTACGAGCAGTACTTC
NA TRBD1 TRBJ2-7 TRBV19 CASSASGQGAIYEQYF TGTGCCAGTAGTGCCTCGGGACAGGGGGCAATCTACGAGCAGTACTTC
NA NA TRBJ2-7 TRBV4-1 CASSQERGTLEQYF TGCGCCAGCAGCCAAGAACGGGGGACTTTGGAGCAGTACTTC
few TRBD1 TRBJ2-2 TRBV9 CASSLLTGRDTGELFF TGTGCCAGCAGCCTCTTGACAGGGAGAGACACCGGGGAGCTGTTTTTT
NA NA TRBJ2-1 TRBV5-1 CASSLGQYNEQFF TGCGCCAGCAGCTTGGGACAGTACAATGAGCAGTTCTTC
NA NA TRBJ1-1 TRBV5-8 CASSWQGMNTEAFF TGTGCCAGCAGCTGGCAGGGGATGAACACTGAAGCTTTCTTT
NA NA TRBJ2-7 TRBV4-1 CASSLGTAGLYEQYF TGCGCCAGCAGCCTAGGGACAGCGGGTCTCTACGAGCAGTACTTC
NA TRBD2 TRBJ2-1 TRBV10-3 CAIKAAGGTHNEQFF TGTGCCATCAAGGCGGCGGGGGGGACCCACAATGAGCAGTTCTTC
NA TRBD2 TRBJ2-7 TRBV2 CASSKWTSGSYEQYF TGTGCCAGCAGTAAATGGACTAGCGGTTCCTACGAGCAGTACTTC
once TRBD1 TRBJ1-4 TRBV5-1 CASRLTGKSSEKLFF TGCGCCAGCAGATTGACAGGGAAGAGTAGTGAAAAACTGTTTTTT
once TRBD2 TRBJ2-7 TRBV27 CASSLRLAGGPYEQYF TGTGCCAGCAGTTTAAGGCTAGCGGGAGGGCCATACGAGCAGTACTTC
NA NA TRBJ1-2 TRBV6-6 CASSRRDLLRGYGYTF TGTGCCAGCAGTCGGAGGGACCTCCTGAGAGGGTATGGCTACACCTTC
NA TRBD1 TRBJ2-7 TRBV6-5 CASSYSTGPAYEQYF TGTGCCAGCAGTTACTCGACAGGGCCAGCCTACGAGCAGTACTTC
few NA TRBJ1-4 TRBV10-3 CATRETNEKLFF TGTGCCACGAGGGAGACTAATGAAAAACTGTTTTTT
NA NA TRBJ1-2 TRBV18 CASSPPEGSRGYTF TGTGCCAGCTCACCACCGGAGGGATCGCGTGGCTACACCTTC
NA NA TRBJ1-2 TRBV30 CAWIGSETGYTF TGTGCCTGGATCGGCAGCGAGACTGGCTACACCTTC
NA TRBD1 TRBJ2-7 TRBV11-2 CASSPGQGANPKDYEQYF TGTGCCAGCAGCCCCGGGCAGGGGGCGAACCCTAAGGATTACGAGCAGTACTTC
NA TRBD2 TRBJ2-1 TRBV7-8 CASTSGLAGAFGNEQFF TGTGCCAGCACCTCTGGACTAGCGGGAGCGTTTGGCAATGAGCAGTTCTTC
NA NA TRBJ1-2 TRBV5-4 CASSFPGLLYGYTF TGTGCCAGCAGCTTCCCGGGACTCCTATATGGCTACACCTTC
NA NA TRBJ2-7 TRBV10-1 CASSKACGTGTYEQYF TGCGCCAGCAGTAAAGCTTGTGGAACAGGGACCTACGAGCAGTACTTC
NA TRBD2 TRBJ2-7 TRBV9 CASSVGASGVYEQYF TGTGCCAGCAGCGTAGGGGCTAGCGGGGTCTACGAGCAGTACTTC
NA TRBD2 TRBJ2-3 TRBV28 CASSLLGLAGADTQYF TGTGCCAGCAGTTTATTGGGGCTAGCGGGAGCAGATACGCAGTATTTT
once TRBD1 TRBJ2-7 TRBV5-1 CASSLGGQGSYEQYF TGCGCCAGCAGCTTGGGGGGACAGGGCTCCTACGAGCAGTACTTC